This T cell receptor (beta chain) was recorded in a study of cytomegalovirus exposure and HLA in healthy donors. J lost 6 bases, V lost 3 bases, and 3 bases had no gene match. The CDR3 loop spans 15 amino acids. Germline CDR1 reads SGHTA; CDR2 reads FQGTGA. General observations from the study: Later analysis demonstrated an association between a missense DCLRE1C variant and TCR beta V- and J-gene trimming.

Amplification used 60 Vbeta primers and 13 Jbeta primers. Repertoires were generated with immunoSEQ multiplex PCR, while TCRdb's copy carries only in-frame clones and drops some. The data show 300,000 or so clones, with about four fifths seen just once and 2% to 2.5% held by the top ten. Remarks on this clone: What it recognizes is unknown.

The V call is TRBV7-3, the J call TRBJ2-1; 12 bases are shared with TRBD2. The clonotype comes from a woman between 40 and 55 years old in good health and CMV-seropositive. The source material was PBMCs. The CDR3 sequence is CASSFGTSGFNEQFF. In DNA, the CDR3 is TGTGCCAGCAGCTTCGGGACTAGCGGGTTCAATGAGCAGTTCTTC.